Presented here are 32 T cell receptor beta chains from one specimen sequenced in a study of T-cell reconstitution after alpha-beta-depleted transplantation in children. Unique molecular identifiers were incorporated when the TCRbeta library was constructed. TCRdb independently ran MiXCR on the PCR reads; one entry per CDR3 protein. The data contain 70,000 to 95,000 distinct CDR3 sequences, more than 9% of them seen just once; the ten biggest clones take up 11% to 15%. The material sequenced was PBMCs from the stem cell graft donor, taken from the stem cell graft. These receptors were collected from a human donor who donated a stem cell graft to a child with inherited bone marrow failure.

This clonotype was seen repeatedly, ten times or more. The rearrangement links TRBV10-3 to TRBJ1-2; no definite D call. The CDR3 extends over 13 amino acids. Trimming shortened V by 0 bases and J by 5 bases, and 7 bases separated the two germline ends. Germline loops: CDR1 ENHRY, CDR2 SYGVKD. Here the CDR3 reads CAISESEGYGYTF. CDR3 bases: TGTGCCATCAGTGAGTCGGAGGGTTATGGCTACACCTTC.

This clonotype was seen at least ten times. The V call is TRBV18, the J call TRBJ2-7; D is ambiguous. V was cut by 6 bases and J by 5 bases, with 20 bases left in between. Looked up from germline, CDR1 is KGHSH and CDR2 is LQKENI. The length of the CDR3 is 15 residues. In DNA, the CDR3 is TGTGCCAGCTCCCCCTTACAGCGCCCCGTTGACGAGCAGTACTTC. Translated, it gives CASSPLQRPVDEQYF.

With respect to this clonotype: Since a much larger clone is just one base distant, this may be a read error. The chain couples TRBV11-2 to TRBJ2-3; D remains unclear. The CDR3 spans 13 residues. Per germline, CDR1 SGHAT and CDR2 FQNNGV. CDR3 coding DNA: TGTGCCAGCAGCTTAGAGCAGTCAGATAAGCAGTATTTT. Its translation is CASSLEQSDKQYF.

This clonotype was recorded many times. The genes are TRBV5-6 and TRBJ2-1; D unclear. This CDR3 is 11 amino acids long. Trimming left V 3 bases short and J 3 bases short, with 1 base between. CDR1 and CDR2 from the germline V gene are SGHDT and YYEEEE. The CDR3: CASSYYNEQFF. Here the CDR3 DNA reads TGTGCCAGCAGCTACTACAATGAGCAGTTCTTC.

In this sample, this clonotype turned up many times. V gene TRBV20-1 combines with J gene TRBJ1-2; TRBD1 matches at 10 bases. The CDR3 contains 14 residues. The germline gives CDR1 DFQATT, CDR2 SNEGSKA (reference sequence). The CDR3 reads CIVVGTGVNYGYTF. As DNA, the CDR3 is TGCATTGTTGTCGGGACAGGGGTTAACTATGGCTACACCTTC.

This clonotype was found many times. The chain employs TRBV5-4 and TRBJ1-1; D call uncertain. Trimming shortened V by 1 base and J by 4 bases, and 14 bases separated the two germline ends. Germline CDR1 SGHNT, CDR2 YYREEE (reference sequence). The CDR3 contains 15 residues. The CDR3 sequence is CASSLHSRVGTEAFF. The CDR3 bases are TGTGCCAGCAGCTTGCATAGCCGGGTGGGCACTGAAGCTTTCTTT. The complete variable domain, with remaining parts taken from reference TRBV5-4 and TRBJ1-1, reads ETGVTQSPTHLIKTRGQQVTLRCSSQSGHNTVSWYQQALGQGPQFIFQYYREEENGRGNFPPRFSGLQFPNYSSELNVNALELDDSALYLCASSLHSRVGTEAFFGQGTRLTVV.

This clonotype was seen at least ten times. The J gene is TRBJ2-5, the V gene TRBV5-1; D might be TRBD2 (6 bases). This CDR3 is built from 14 residues. The V end lost 0 bases, the J end lost 3 bases, and 9 bases lay between the germline ends. CDR1 and CDR2 (germline): SGHRS, YFSETQ. The CDR3 here is CASSLVPGEETQYF. CDR3 coding DNA: TGCGCCAGCAGCTTGGTGCCGGGGGAAGAGACCCAGTACTTC.

This clonotype has ten or more counts. The chain recombines TRBV20-1 with TRBJ2-1; D is unresolved. Trimming removed 4 bases from V and 5 bases from J, with 21 bases in between. This CDR3 has 16 residues. The germline V gene has CDR1 DFQATT and CDR2 SNEGSKA (reference sequence). The CDR3: CSANRLLSSSHNEQFF. The CDR3, as DNA: TGCAGTGCTAATCGCCTTCTGAGCTCGAGTCACAATGAGCAGTTCTTC.

This clonotype has at least ten counts. V is TRBV29-1 and J is TRBJ2-5, with 12 nucleotides matching TRBD2. Germline V CDR1 and CDR2: SQVTM, ANQGSEA. J lost 5 bases, V lost 7 bases, and 5 bases had no gene match. This CDR3 comprises 13 residues. In DNA form, the CDR3 reads TGCAGCGCAGGACTAGCGGGGTGGGAGACCCAGTACTTC. Amino acids: CSAGLAGWETQYF.

This clonotype was detected ten times or more. The chain joins TRBV4-1 to TRBJ2-5; 9 bases match TRBD1. This CDR3 contains 17 residues. With 2 bases clipped from V and 1 base from J, the junction kept 8 bases outside the gene matches. Germline assignment: CDR1 MGHRA and CDR2 YSYEKL. As DNA, the CDR3 is TGCGCCAGCAGCCAAAAAGGCGTGACAGGGGGCCAAGAGACCCAGTACTTC. It is translated as CASSQKGVTGGQETQYF.

This clonotype was found many times. The genes are TRBV10-3 and TRBJ2-3; perhaps TRBD1 as D (6 bases). The CDR3 covers 16 residues. Germline V lookup: CDR1 ENHRY, CDR2 SYGVKD. Trimming took 6 bases from V and 0 from J, leaving 16 bases between them. The CDR3 region has the DNA TGTGCCATCAGGCCACGGACAGTGGGTAGCACAGATACGCAGTATTTT. Its protein product is CAIRPRTVGSTDTQYF.

This clonotype has at least ten counts. This chain connects TRBV27 to TRBJ1-5; 7 positions match TRBD1. There are 14 residues in the CDR3. CDR1 and CDR2 (germline): MNHEY, SMNVEV (reference sequence). Losses at the gene ends were 5 bases for V and 7 bases for J; bases not matched to a gene: 8. The CDR3 reads CASSPLTGRQPQHF. CDR3 coding DNA: TGTGCCAGCAGTCCCCTGACAGGGAGGCAGCCCCAGCATTTT.

This clonotype was recorded many times. V is TRBV5-1 and J is TRBJ2-7; D may correspond to TRBD1 or TRBD2 (5 bases each). CDR1 SGHRS and CDR2 YFSETQ come from the germline V gene. The CDR3 extends over 15 amino acids. Trimming shortened V by 0 bases and J by 0 bases, and 10 bases separated the two germline ends. For the CDR3, the DNA is TGCGCCAGCAGCTTGGCCGGGACGTACTCCTACGAGCAGTACTTC. Its protein product is CASSLAGTYSYEQYF.

This clonotype has a handful of counts. The chain joins TRBV20-1 to TRBJ2-5; D remains ambiguous. The CDR3 consists of 12 residues. Germline CDR1 and CDR2: DFQATT and SNEGSKA (reference sequence). Between the trimmed V and J ends, which lost 0 bases and 3 bases, there was a span of 5 bases. The CDR3 protein is CSARDSEETQYF. The CDR3 DNA sequence: TGCAGTGCTAGAGATTCCGAAGAGACCCAGTACTTC.

This chain connects TRBV5-4 to TRBJ1-2; 7 bases match TRBD1. Per the germline V gene, CDR1 is SGHNT and CDR2 is YYREEE (reference sequence). The CDR3 contains 14 residues. The J segment lost 4 bases and the V segment lost 6 bases, leaving 9 bases of the junction unmatched. The CDR3 nucleotides read TGTGCCAGCACCGTACAGGGGTTTTTCTATGGCTACACCTTC. As protein: CASTVQGFFYGYTF.

This clonotype was seen repeatedly, ten times or more. This rearrangement joins TRBV20-1 to TRBJ2-3; D call uncertain. This CDR3 is 15 amino acids long. Germline CDR1 reads DFQATT; CDR2 reads SNEGSKA (reference sequence). Trimming left V 4 bases short and J 1 base short, with 15 bases between. The DNA for the CDR3 is TGCAGTGCTACCACCCTCGCGAGAGGCACAGATACGCAGTATTTT. The encoded protein is CSATTLARGTDTQYF.

This clonotype was recorded many times. V gene TRBV5-1 combines with J gene TRBJ1-1; the D gene is possibly TRBD1 (5 bases). Per germline, CDR1 SGHRS and CDR2 YFSETQ. The V and J ends lost 3 bases and 8 bases respectively, with 11 bases between them. The CDR3 spans 12 residues. The CDR3 protein is CASSSTGAEAFF. CDR3 nucleotides: TGCGCCAGCAGCTCGACCGGGGCCGAAGCTTTCTTT.

This sequence joins TRBV4-3 and TRBJ2-2, with D perhaps matching TRBD1 (6 bases). The CDR3 has 16 amino acids. Germline CDR1 LGHNA, CDR2 YSLEER. Deletions cut 0 bases from V and 5 bases from J, with 13 bases between. The CDR3 sequence: CASSQDRTAATGELFF. CDR3 DNA: TGCGCCAGCAGCCAAGATCGGACAGCAGCAACCGGGGAGCTGTTTTTT.

This clonotype was seen many times. This rearrangement joins TRBV7-2 to TRBJ2-3; the match to TRBD2 covers 8 bases. J was trimmed by 5 bases and V by 2 bases; bases with no gene match: 3. The CDR3 extends over 14 amino acids. The germline gives CDR1 SGHTA, CDR2 FQGNSA. The CDR3 DNA sequence: TGTGCCAGCAGCTTAAGAGCGGGAGTAGATACGCAGTATTTT. As protein: CASSLRAGVDTQYF.

The table lists this clonotype with a few counts. The V and J genes are TRBV20-1 and TRBJ2-2; TRBD1 is a possible D gene (6 bases). V lost 2 bases and J lost 4, with 14 bases in between. The CDR3 sequence is 15 residues long. The germline CDR1 and CDR2 sequences are DFQATT and SNEGSKA (reference sequence). The CDR3, as DNA: TGCAGTGCTAGAAGCCCGGGACACTTCACCGGGGAGCTGTTTTTT. It translates to CSARSPGHFTGELFF.

This clonotype came up once. The V gene is TRBV29-1, the J gene TRBJ2-1, with D maybe TRBD2 (7 bases). The CDR3 runs to 15 residues. Germline-derived CDR1 and CDR2 are SQVTM and ANQGSEA. V lost 4 bases and J 8 bases, leaving 21 bases between the germline ends. The CDR3 sequence is CSVVGGRVEGDEQFF. The CDR3 DNA follows: TGCAGCGTTGTTGGTGGGAGGGTAGAGGGGGATGAGCAGTTCTTC.

This clonotype has at least ten counts. The rearrangement joins TRBV20-1 to TRBJ2-2; 8 nucleotides match TRBD2. V shed 5 bases, J shed 5 bases, and the junction held 10 bases outside the gene matches. The CDR3 consists of 15 residues. Germline CDR1 and CDR2: DFQATT and SNEGSKA (reference sequence). CDR3 in amino acids: CSADAGGRRTGELFF. CDR3 bases: TGCAGTGCTGACGCGGGGGGCCGAAGGACCGGGGAGCTGTTTTTT.

This clonotype was observed many times. The genes are TRBV29-1 and TRBJ2-2; D ambiguous. This CDR3 has 13 amino acids. V gave up 4 bases and J gave up 3 bases, with 9 bases separating them. Germline V CDR1 and CDR2: SQVTM, ANQGSEA. CDR3 amino acids: CSVVLVDTGELFF. Written as DNA, the CDR3 is TGCAGCGTTGTTCTAGTAGACACCGGGGAGCTGTTTTTT.

V gene TRBV11-3 combines with J gene TRBJ2-5, with 7 bases fitting TRBD2. The J segment lost 3 bases and the V segment lost 5 bases, leaving 3 bases of the junction unmatched. Germline V gene lookup returns CDR1 SGHNT and CDR2 YENEEA. This CDR3 contains 13 residues. CDR3 in DNA: TGTGCCAGCAGCGCGGGAGAGGAAGAGACCCAGTACTTC. Protein product: CASSAGEEETQYF.

This clonotype was counted many times. V usage is TRBV29-1 and J usage is TRBJ2-7; maybe TRBD2 (6 bases). The V end was cut by 7 bases, the J end by 2 bases, with 12 bases between. The germline V gene encodes CDR1 SQVTM and CDR2 ANQGSEA. This CDR3 comprises 12 residues. The CDR3 loop is CSARDSTYEQYF. The CDR3 DNA is TGCAGCGCCCGGGACTCAACCTACGAGCAGTACTTC.

A note on this clonotype: Since a much larger clone is just one base distant, this may be a read error. The chain combines TRBV20-1 with TRBJ2-7; D not resolved. Deletions cut 3 bases from V and 3 bases from J, with 15 bases between. The CDR3 runs 14 residues. In germline, CDR1 is DFQATT, CDR2 SNEGSKA (reference sequence). CDR3 residues: CSASPRAARYEQYF. The DNA of the CDR3 is TGCAGTGCTAGCCCCCGGGCAGCCCGCTACGAGCAGTACTTC.

This clonotype showed up just a few times. The V and J genes are TRBV13 and TRBJ1-1; D is ambiguous. The CDR3 contains 15 residues. V was trimmed by 4 bases and J by 0 bases, leaving 12 bases between them. The germline V gene has CDR1 PRHDT and CDR2 FYEKMQ (reference sequence). The DNA of the CDR3 is TGTGCCAGCAGCTCTTCATTGAACATGAACACTGAAGCTTTCTTT. Translation gives CASSSSLNMNTEAFF.

This clonotype has more than one count but fewer than ten. The genes are TRBV20-1 and TRBJ1-2, with 9 bases fitting TRBD1. The germline CDR1 and CDR2 sequences are DFQATT and SNEGSKA (reference sequence). The trim removed 6 bases at V and 5 bases at J, leaving 10 bases unmatched. The CDR3 totals 14 residues. In nucleotides, the CDR3 is TGCAGTGCCACCGGGACAGGGAAGGAATATGGCTACACCTTC. As protein: CSATGTGKEYGYTF.

A remark on this clonotype: A clone one base away is much larger, so this may be a read error. This rearrangement joins TRBV6-2 or TRBV6-3 to TRBJ1-2; D may be TRBD1 (6 bases). V was cut by 7 bases and J by 3 bases, with 12 bases left in between. Looked up from germline, CDR1 is MNHEY and CDR2 is SVGEGT. This CDR3 is 13 amino acids long. The CDR3 loop is CASNRQEDYGYTF. The CDR3 nucleotides are TGTGCCAGCAATCGACAGGAAGACTATGGCTACACCTTC.

This clonotype was observed at least ten times. Mismatch with germline at one junction end may stem from a read error. This chain joins TRBV18 and TRBJ2-4; D gene uncertain. Germline V gene sequence: CDR1 KGHSH, CDR2 LQKENI. This CDR3 contains 13 residues. CDR3 sequence (DNA): TGTGCCAGCTCACCCGGAGCCGAAAACATTCAGTACTTC. As protein: CASSPGAENIQYF.

This clonotype was seen at least ten times. The J gene is TRBJ2-5, the V gene TRBV7-9; 7 bases agree with TRBD2. Trimming took 9 bases from V and 5 from J; bases not matched to a gene: 12. This CDR3 is 14 amino acids long. Germline-derived CDR1 and CDR2 are SEHNR and FQNEAQ (reference sequence). This CDR3 is CASRGTNSGETQYF. CDR3 nucleotide sequence: TGTGCCAGTCGAGGGACTAACTCTGGGGAGACCCAGTACTTC.

This clonotype came up many times. The chain recombines TRBV20-1 with TRBJ2-7; 7 nucleotides align to TRBD1. The CDR3 runs to 13 residues. CDR1 is DFQATT, CDR2 SNEGSKA, per germline (reference sequence). The trim removed 6 bases at V and 2 bases at J, leaving 7 bases unmatched. For the CDR3, the DNA is TGCAGTGCCCAAGACAGGGCCACCTACGAGCAGTACTTC. It yields the protein CSAQDRATYEQYF.